This T cell receptor beta chain was sequenced in a study of blood T cell repertoires in COVID-19. Here immunoSEQ multiplex PCR was the method, and the copy in TCRdb shows in-frame clones only, minus some. This sample has some 250,000 clones, with roughly four fifths found just once. Sequencing was performed on peripheral blood. The source is a woman under 30 with acute or convalescent COVID-19.

For the CDR3, the DNA is TGTGCCAGCAGCGTAGCGGGAACAACTAATGAAAAACTGTTTTTT. It yields the protein CASSVAGTTNEKLFF. This sequence joins TRBV9 and TRBJ1-4; no firm D call. The ends were cut back, 0 bases at V and 0 bases at J, with 6 bases in the middle. Germline CDR1 and CDR2: SGDLS and YYNGEE. This CDR3 comprises 15 residues.